The rows below give T cell receptor beta chains drawn from one sample of a study of CD8+CD57+ T cells in acquired aplastic anemia. TCRdb re-analysed the reads in MiXCR, keeping a single row per CDR3 protein. The sample lists roughly 250,000 distinct CDR3 sequences; approximately 79% were seen once. Material: sorted CD4+, CD8+, or CD8+CD57+ T cells (not recorded which) from PBMCs. The receptors derive from a human donor with aplastic anemia. The CDR3 runs from the conserved cysteine through the conserved F or W. Fields, in order: D gene, V gene, clone size, J gene, CDR3 protein, CDR3 DNA. The D gene is left open where the match is weak. Clone size, where shown, is once, few, many, or a class for clones that have expanded.

D gene: -; V gene: TRBV9; clone size: -; J gene: TRBJ1-2; CDR3 protein: CASSQGSATRYTF; CDR3 DNA: TGCGCCAGCAGCCAAGGCTCTGCTACGCGCTACACCTTC
D gene: -; V gene: TRBV5-6; clone size: few; J gene: TRBJ2-3; CDR3 protein: CASGVESADTQYF; CDR3 DNA: TGTGCCAGCGGCGTCGAGAGCGCAGATACGCAGTATTTT
D gene: TRBD2; V gene: TRBV3-1; clone size: -; J gene: TRBJ2-2; CDR3 protein: CASSQGGAGGPTGELFF; CDR3 DNA: TGTGCCAGCAGCCAAGGAGGAGCGGGAGGGCCCACCGGGGAGCTGTTTTTT
D gene: TRBD1; V gene: TRBV7-6; clone size: -; J gene: TRBJ2-3; CDR3 protein: CASSLAGQGTDTHF; CDR3 DNA: TGTGCCAGCAGCTTAGCCGGACAGGGAACAGATACGCATTTT
D gene: TRBD1; V gene: TRBV7-8; clone size: -; J gene: TRBJ1-1; CDR3 protein: CASSLAGTGDTEYFF; CDR3 DNA: TGTGCCAGCAGCTTAGCGGGGACAGGCGATACGGAGTATTTCTTT
D gene: -; V gene: TRBV19; clone size: few; J gene: TRBJ1-2; CDR3 protein: CASSVGIYGYTF; CDR3 DNA: TGTGCCAGTAGTGTGGGGATCTATGGCTACACCTTC
D gene: -; V gene: TRBV7-8; clone size: -; J gene: TRBJ1-1; CDR3 protein: CASSFDRGTEAFF; CDR3 DNA: TGTGCCAGCAGCTTTGACCGAGGAACTGAAGCTTTCTTT
D gene: TRBD2; V gene: TRBV5-6; clone size: -; J gene: TRBJ2-1; CDR3 protein: CASSLVPSGGSDEQFF; CDR3 DNA: TGTGCCAGCAGCTTAGTACCCAGCGGGGGGAGCGATGAGCAGTTCTTC
D gene: -; V gene: TRBV7-7; clone size: -; J gene: TRBJ2-5; CDR3 protein: CASSEQLQETQYF; CDR3 DNA: TGTGCCAGCAGTGAGCAGCTACAAGAGACCCAGTACTTC
D gene: -; V gene: TRBV7-3; clone size: once; J gene: TRBJ1-5; CDR3 protein: CASSLSYSNQPEDF; CDR3 DNA: TGTGCCAGCAGCTTGTCGTATAGCAATCAGCCCGAGGATTTT
D gene: -; V gene: TRBV7-9; clone size: -; J gene: TRBJ1-3; CDR3 protein: CASSQDSPSSGNTIYF; CDR3 DNA: TGCGCCAGCAGCCAAGATTCCCCCAGCTCTGGAAACACCATATATTTT
D gene: -; V gene: TRBV20-1; clone size: -; J gene: TRBJ2-2; CDR3 protein: CSASVLTGELFF; CDR3 DNA: TGCAGTGCTAGCGTTCTCACCGGGGAGCTGTTTTTT